This T cell receptor (beta chain) was observed in a study of human CD8 memory T cell subsets. Per germline, CDR1 SGHTA and CDR2 FQGNSA. The CDR3 sequence is 12 residues long. TCR beta was sequenced from UMI-tagged 5' RACE libraries. TCRdb re-called the 5' RACE reads, yielding one record per CDR3 amino acid sequence without DNA. Recorded here are 9,900 or so distinct CDR3 sequences; the top ten clones represent 15%. The source is a human donor in good health. The material sequenced was CD8+ stem-like memory T cells (TSCM and TCM) sorted from PBMCs. Subset described: stem-like memory CD8 T cells (TSTEM), CCR7+ PD-1- TIGIT-. The gene calls are TRBV7-2 and TRBJ2-1; TCRdb outputs TRBD2, but without DNA this stays unchecked. The CDR3 sequence is CASASGTLEQFF.